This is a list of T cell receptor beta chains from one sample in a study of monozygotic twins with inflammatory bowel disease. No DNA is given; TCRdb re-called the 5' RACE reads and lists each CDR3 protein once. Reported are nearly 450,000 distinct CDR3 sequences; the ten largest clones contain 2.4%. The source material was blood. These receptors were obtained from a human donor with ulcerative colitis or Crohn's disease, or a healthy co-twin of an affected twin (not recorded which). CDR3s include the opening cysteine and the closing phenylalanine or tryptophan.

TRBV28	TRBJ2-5	CASSFGPETQYF
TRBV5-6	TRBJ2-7	CASSSSASGRYEQYF
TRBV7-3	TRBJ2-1	CASSSGVQSYNEQFF
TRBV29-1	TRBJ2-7	CSVEVTGAPYEQYF
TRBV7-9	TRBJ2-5	CASSSSWADRDQETQYF
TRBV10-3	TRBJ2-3	CAISQPWGGPDTQYF
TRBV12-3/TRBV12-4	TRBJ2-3	CASSLMRTDTQYF
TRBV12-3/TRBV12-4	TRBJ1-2	CASSLSNNYGYTF
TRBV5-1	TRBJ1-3	CASSMAVGTGNTIYF
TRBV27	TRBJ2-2	CASTPGTENTGELFF
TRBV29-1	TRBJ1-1	CSVEDRLNTEAFF
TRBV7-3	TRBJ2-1	CASSLDSQRGNEQFF
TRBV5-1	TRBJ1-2	CASSLGTGPSSYGYTF
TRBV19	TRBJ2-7	CASKETGRYEQYF
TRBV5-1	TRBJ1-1	CASSLALRDKQAFF
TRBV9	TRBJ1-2	CASSGVRDSQGYTF